What follows are 6 T cell receptor beta chains derived from one specimen sequenced in a study of blood T cell repertoires in COVID-19. The method was immunoSEQ multiplex PCR; TCRdb's version includes in-frame clones alone and lacks a portion of them. The sample holds under 200,000 clones, 80% to 90% seen once. The specimen was PBMCs or T cells enriched from blood (not recorded which). These receptors came from a woman under 30 who had recovered from COVID-19.

The gene calls are TRBV13 and TRBJ1-1, with a tentative D call TRBD1 (5 bases). From germline, CDR1 is PRHDT and CDR2 FYEKMQ (reference sequence). Deletions cut 2 bases from V and 1 base from J, with 14 bases between. The CDR3 has 16 residues. The CDR3 bases are TGTGCCAGCAGCTTATTTAGTTCAGGGCAGAACACTGAAGCTTTCTTT. Amino acids: CASSLFSSGQNTEAFF.

This chain links TRBV9 with TRBJ1-1; tentatively, D is TRBD1 (5 bases). The germline V gene has CDR1 SGDLS and CDR2 YYNGEE. V was pared by 4 bases and J by 1 base, with 14 bases between. The CDR3 has 15 amino acids. This CDR3 reads CASSSGRGANTEAFF. Here the CDR3 DNA reads TGTGCCAGCAGCTCCGGTAGGGGCGCGAACACTGAAGCTTTCTTT.

This chain joins TRBV4-2 and TRBJ2-3; TRBD2 matches 7 bases. The CDR3 consists of 15 residues. Trimming at V came to 3 bases and at J to 2 bases, leaving 5 bases not matched to a gene. Germline lookup yields CDR1 LGHNA and CDR2 YNFKEQ. CDR3 nucleotide sequence: TGTGCCAGCAGCCACTGGGGGGGAACCACAGATACGCAGTATTTT. Its protein is CASSHWGGTTDTQYF.

This rearrangement joins TRBV28 to TRBJ1-3; 7 bases line up with TRBD1. The CDR3 has 16 residues. Germline assignment: CDR1 MDHEN and CDR2 SYDVKM. Trimming at V came to 3 bases and at J to 0 bases, leaving 5 bases not matched to a gene. DNA of the CDR3: TGTGCCAGCAGTTTGGGCAGGGGGAACTCTGGAAACACCATATATTTT. Its translation is CASSLGRGNSGNTIYF.

V usage is TRBV20-1 and J usage is TRBJ1-2; unclear D gene. V lost 3 bases and J 0 bases, leaving 11 bases between the germline ends. This CDR3 has 14 amino acids. Germline CDR1 DFQATT, CDR2 SNEGSKA (reference sequence). The CDR3 loop reads CSASGLLTNYGYTF. The CDR3 DNA reads TGCAGTGCTAGTGGACTCCTAACTAACTATGGCTACACCTTC.

V usage is TRBV5-1 and J usage is TRBJ1-5, with D hard to call. This CDR3 has 13 amino acids. The V and J ends lost 0 bases and 11 bases respectively, with 12 bases between them. CDR1 and CDR2 (germline): SGHRS, YFSETQ. The CDR3 bases are TGCGCCAGCAGCTTGGACGGCGGCCGATCCCAGCATTTT. This encodes CASSLDGGRSQHF.